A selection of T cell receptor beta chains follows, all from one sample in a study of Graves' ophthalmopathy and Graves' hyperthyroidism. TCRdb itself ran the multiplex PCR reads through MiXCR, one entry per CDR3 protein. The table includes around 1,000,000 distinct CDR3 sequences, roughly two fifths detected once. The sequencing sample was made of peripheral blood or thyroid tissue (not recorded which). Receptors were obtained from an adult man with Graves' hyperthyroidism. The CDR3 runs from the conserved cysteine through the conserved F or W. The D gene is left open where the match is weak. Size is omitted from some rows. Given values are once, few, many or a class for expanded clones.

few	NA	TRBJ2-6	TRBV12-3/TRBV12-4	TGTGCCAGCAGACTTAGATCTGGGGCCAACGTCCTGACTTTC	CASRLRSGANVLTF
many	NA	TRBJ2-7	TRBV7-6	TGTGCCAGCAGCCTGACGGACTCCTACGAGCAGTACTTC	CASSLTDSYEQYF
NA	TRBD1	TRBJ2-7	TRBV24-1	TGTGCCAGCAGTTTCATGCAGGGGGCTTACGAGCAGTACTTC	CASSFMQGAYEQYF
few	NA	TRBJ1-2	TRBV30	TGTGCCTGGAGCCAGGGATCGGTCATCGGGGGCTACACCTTC	CAWSQGSVIGGYTF
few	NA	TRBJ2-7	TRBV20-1	TGCAGTGCTTCTACCTGGGTAGCCTACGAGCAGTACTTC	CSASTWVAYEQYF
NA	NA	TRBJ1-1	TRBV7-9	TGTGCCAGCAGCTCGACCACGGGGGGCGCCGTCACTGAAGCTTTCTTT	CASSSTTGGAVTEAFF
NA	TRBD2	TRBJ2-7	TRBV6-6	TGTGCCAGCAGTTACTCGAGCGGGGGCAACGAGCAGTACTTC	CASSYSSGGNEQYF
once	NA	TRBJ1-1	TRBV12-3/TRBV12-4	TGTACCAGCAGTTTTGGGGGTGGGACTGAAGCTTTCTTT	CTSSFGGGTEAFF
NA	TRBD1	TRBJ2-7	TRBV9	TGTGCCAGCAGCGTGGGGGTGACAGGGGATCCCTACGAGCAGTACTTC	CASSVGVTGDPYEQYF
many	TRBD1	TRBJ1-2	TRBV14	TGTGCCAGCAGCCAGGGACAGTCCACTAACTATGGCTACACCTTC	CASSQGQSTNYGYTF
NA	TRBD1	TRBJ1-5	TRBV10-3	TGTGCCATCAGTGATCGGGACAGGGGGCCTTCGGGTCAGCCCCAGCATTTT	CAISDRDRGPSGQPQHF
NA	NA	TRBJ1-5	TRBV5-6	TGTGCCAGCAGCTTCATGACAGATAGCAATCAGCCCCAGCATTTT	CASSFMTDSNQPQHF
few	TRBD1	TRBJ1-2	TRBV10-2	TGCGCCAGCAGTGAGCCGGACAGGGGAGCCTATGGCTACACCTTC	CASSEPDRGAYGYTF
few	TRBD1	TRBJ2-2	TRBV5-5	TGTGCCAGCAGCTATACTCCAGGGGGAGACACCGGGGAGCTGTTTTTT	CASSYTPGGDTGELFF
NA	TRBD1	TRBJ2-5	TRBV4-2	TGTGCCAGCAGCCAAGCGTTATTCCGGGACAGGCTACAGGAGACCCAGTACTTC	CASSQALFRDRLQETQYF
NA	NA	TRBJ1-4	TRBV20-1	TGCAGTGCGGCACGGGAGGCTAATGAAAAACTGTTTTTT	CSAAREANEKLFF
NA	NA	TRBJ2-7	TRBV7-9	TGTGCCAGCGGCTTAGAGGGGGGCCCCGGCTACGAGCAGTACTTC	CASGLEGGPGYEQYF
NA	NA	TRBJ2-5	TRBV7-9	TGTGCCAGCAGCTTTCGGGAGTACCAAGAGACCCAGTACTTC	CASSFREYQETQYF
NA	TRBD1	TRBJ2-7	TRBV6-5	TGTGCCAGCAGTTTTCGCAGGGGGTCGTCCTACGAGCAGTACTTC	CASSFRRGSSYEQYF
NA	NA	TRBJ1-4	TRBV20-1	TGCAGTGCCCTAGGGCCTGCTGGTAATGAAAAACTGTTTTTT	CSALGPAGNEKLFF
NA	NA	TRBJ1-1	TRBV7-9	TGTGCCAGCCGGGTCGGAGAGGGGACGACTGAAGCTTTCTTT	CASRVGEGTTEAFF
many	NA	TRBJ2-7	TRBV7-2	TGTGCCAGCAGCTTACTAATATGGGGCTACGAGCAGTACTTC	CASSLLIWGYEQYF
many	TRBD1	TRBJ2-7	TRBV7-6	TGTGCCAGCAGCCCCGCCACCGGACAGGGGGCTGGAGAGCAGTACTTC	CASSPATGQGAGEQYF
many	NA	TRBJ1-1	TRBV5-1	TGCGCCAGCTACGGACTCGGGGGCACTGAAGCTTTCTTT	CASYGLGGTEAFF
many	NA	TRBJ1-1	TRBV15	TGTGCCACCAGCAGAGATGAACCAGCTTTCTTT	CATSRDEPAFF